These 18 T cell receptor beta chains originate from one sample sequenced in a study of blood T cell repertoires in COVID-19. This table comes from immunoSEQ multiplex PCR, and its TCRdb copy is limited to in-frame clones, with some not included. The sample consists of some 240,000 clones, 60% to 85% of them appearing once. The material sequenced was peripheral blood. The receptors here all came from a woman aged 70-85 years with acute or convalescent COVID-19.

The V and J genes are TRBV5-4 and TRBJ2-2; 9 bases agree with TRBD2. Germline loops: CDR1 SGHNT, CDR2 YYREEE (reference sequence). The CDR3 is 19 residues long. V gave up 3 bases and J gave up 5 bases; unmatched junction bases: 17. CDR3 DNA: TGTGCCAGCAGCTCCACCCTCCCCGGCGGGGGGGTTGGGACCGGGGAGCTGTTTTTT. It translates to CASSSTLPGGGVGTGELFF.

The chain is built from TRBV3-1 (or the pseudogene TRBV3-2) and TRBJ1-2; D is possibly TRBD1 (6 bases). Germline V gene data show CDR1 as LGHDT and CDR2 as YNNKEL (reference sequence). The length of the CDR3 is 15 residues. V lost 4 bases and J 6 bases, leaving 18 bases between the germline ends. CDR3 region: CASSRAQGGENGYTF. Here the CDR3 DNA reads TGTGCCAGCAGCCGGGCACAGGGTGGGGAAAATGGCTACACCTTC.

This chain uses TRBV5-4 with TRBJ1-3, with TRBD1 matching over 8 bases. V trimming: 4 bases; J trimming: 7 bases; junction bases outside the gene matches: 7. This CDR3 comprises 14 residues. CDR1 is SGHNT and CDR2 is YYREEE in the germline V gene (reference sequence). In DNA, the CDR3 is TGTGCCAGCAGCAATGGACAGGGTCGGAACACCATATATTTT. Translation gives CASSNGQGRNTIYF.

This clone was counted only a few times. The chain has TRBV7-8 and TRBJ2-7; possible D gene TRBD2, 7 bases. The ends were cut back, 2 bases at V and 7 bases at J, with 27 bases in the middle. Germline V lookup: CDR1 SGHVS, CDR2 FQNEAQ. This CDR3 has 18 amino acids. The CDR3 region is CASSLWVWGGGPLREQYF. The CDR3 nucleotides are TGTGCCAGCAGCTTATGGGTATGGGGAGGGGGGCCCCTGAGGGAGCAGTACTTC.

The chain recombines TRBV29-1 with TRBJ1-2; D unresolved. Trimming shortened V by 1 base and J by 0 bases, and 3 bases separated the two germline ends. Germline loops: CDR1 SQVTM, CDR2 ANQGSEA. This CDR3 spans 12 amino acids. The CDR3 sequence: CSVEGTNYGYTF. DNA for the CDR3: TGCAGCGTTGAAGGTACTAACTATGGCTACACCTTC.

This clone appeared once. The chain links TRBV5-1 to TRBJ2-2, with no clear D. V was pared by 3 bases and J by 0 bases, with 6 bases between. This CDR3 is 14 amino acids long. From germline, CDR1 is SGHRS and CDR2 YFSETQ. The CDR3, as DNA: TGCGCCAGCAGCTGGGCATCGAACACCGGGGAGCTGTTTTTT. Residues: CASSWASNTGELFF.

The gene calls are TRBV9 and TRBJ2-7; the match to TRBD2 covers 8 bases. CDR1 is SGDLS, CDR2 YYNGEE, per germline. This CDR3 is built from 13 residues. Trimming cost V 3 bases and J 4 bases; bases outside gene matches: 3. CDR3 residues: CASSAGLDYEQYF. The CDR3 region has the DNA TGTGCCAGCAGCGCGGGACTAGATTACGAGCAGTACTTC.

The chain is built from TRBV18 and TRBJ2-5, with D uncertain. The germline V gene encodes CDR1 KGHSH and CDR2 LQKENI. CDR3 length: 13 residues. V was pared by 1 base and J by 3 bases, with 6 bases between. Here the CDR3 reads CASSPRQEETQYF. The CDR3 nucleotides are TGTGCCAGCTCACCACGGCAGGAAGAGACCCAGTACTTC.

This clone is a singleton in its sample. V usage is TRBV9 and J usage is TRBJ1-1, with D unresolved. The CDR3 is made up of 15 amino acids. Germline loops: CDR1 SGDLS, CDR2 YYNGEE. V was cut by 0 bases and J by 0 bases, with 9 bases left in between. CDR3 coding DNA: TGTGCCAGCAGCGTAGTCGCGGGCCTGAACACTGAAGCTTTCTTT. Its translation is CASSVVAGLNTEAFF.

The chain recombines TRBV29-1 with TRBJ2-5; 8 bases are a match to TRBD1. V was pared by 4 bases and J by 1 base, with 5 bases of the junction left unmatched. Germline V gene data show CDR1 as SQVTM and CDR2 as ANQGSEA. This CDR3 spans 14 amino acids. The CDR3 DNA is TGCAGCGTTGCCCTGGGGACAGGCCAAGAGACCCAGTACTTC. This codes for CSVALGTGQETQYF.

The V call is TRBV5-1, the J call TRBJ1-1; D might be TRBD1 (5 bases). CDR1 is SGHRS and CDR2 is YFSETQ in the germline V gene. The CDR3 extends over 14 amino acids. With 3 bases removed from V and 6 bases from J, the gap between germline ends came to 15 bases. This chain's CDR3 is CASSYLQAPAEAFF. The DNA of the CDR3 is TGCGCCAGCAGCTATTTACAGGCACCCGCTGAAGCTTTCTTT.

The genes are TRBV7-6 and TRBJ2-1; 10 bases are shared with TRBD2. V was clipped by 5 bases and J by 1 base; unmatched bases: 5. Germline V gives CDR1 SGHVS, CDR2 FNYEAQ. The CDR3 covers 16 residues. CDR3 in amino acids: CASSPRLAGSYNEQFF. The CDR3 region has the DNA TGTGCCAGCAGCCCTAGACTAGCGGGTTCCTACAATGAGCAGTTCTTC.

The chain joins TRBV6-5 to TRBJ1-2; a weak D match, TRBD1 (6 bases). The V gene lost 6 bases and the J gene lost 8 bases, with 16 bases spanning the gap. The V gene's germline CDR1 is MNHEY and CDR2 SVGAGI. The CDR3 length is 13 residues. The CDR3 sequence is CASSLSRDNGYTF. The CDR3 DNA sequence: TGTGCCAGCAGCCTATCCCGGGACAACGGCTACACCTTC.

This chain links TRBV11-3 with TRBJ2-1; D gene ambiguous. The germline V and J ends were trimmed by 3 bases and 0 bases, with 6 bases remaining between them. CDR1 and CDR2 from the germline V gene are SGHNT and YENEEA. The CDR3 runs to 14 residues. CDR3 in DNA: TGTGCCAGCAGCTTGGGCAGCTCCTACAATGAGCAGTTCTTC. Encoded protein: CASSLGSSYNEQFF. Full variable domain (rest looked up from reference TRBV11-3 and TRBJ2-1): EAGVVQSPRYKIIEKKQPVAFWCNPISGHNTLYWYLQNLGQGPELLIRYENEEAVDDSQLPKDRFSAERLKGVDSTLKIQPAELGDSAVYLCASSLGSSYNEQFFGPGTRLTVL.

The chain employs TRBV19 and TRBJ2-3; 8 positions match TRBD1. CDR1 and CDR2 (germline): LNHDA, SQIVND (reference sequence). CDR3 length: 15 amino acids. The trim removed 5 bases at V and 2 bases at J, leaving 6 bases unmatched. CDR3 residues: CASSVQGAYTDTQYF. As DNA, the CDR3 is TGTGCCAGTAGTGTCCAGGGGGCCTACACAGATACGCAGTATTTT.

The chain recombines TRBV3-1 (or the pseudogene TRBV3-2) with TRBJ2-2, with 11 bases aligning to TRBD2. Trimming cost V 3 bases and J 6 bases; bases outside gene matches: 9. The CDR3 spans 17 residues. CDR1 and CDR2 (germline): LGHDT, YNNKEL (reference sequence). The CDR3 region has the DNA TGTGCCAGCAGCCAGACCGTGACTAGCGGGGACGCCGGGGAGCTGTTTTTT. Translating gives CASSQTVTSGDAGELFF.

The chain carries TRBV18 and TRBJ2-5; 12 bases match TRBD2. From germline, CDR1 is KGHSH and CDR2 LQKENI. The CDR3 contains 17 residues. With 0 bases clipped from V and 5 bases from J, the junction kept 7 bases outside the gene matches. The CDR3 spells CASSPPRTSGGPETQYF. CDR3 nucleotide sequence: TGTGCCAGCTCACCACCGAGAACTAGCGGGGGGCCCGAGACCCAGTACTTC.

This chain connects TRBV12-5 to TRBJ1-5; D is uncertain. The CDR3 extends over 13 amino acids. Trimming pared 0 bases from V and 5 bases from J, leaving 5 bases between. Germline V gene data show CDR1 as LGHNT and CDR2 as FRNRAP. For the CDR3, the DNA is TGTGCTAGTGGTTTGGTCACAGATCAGCCCCAGCATTTT. As protein: CASGLVTDQPQHF.